Below, 29 T cell receptor beta chains from the same sample are listed, as sequenced in a study of cytomegalovirus exposure and HLA in healthy donors. The PCR employed 60 Vbeta primers together with 13 Jbeta primers. Generated by immunoSEQ multiplex PCR, the TCRdb table keeps only in-frame clones and is missing some. The sample holds about 160,000 clones, under 80% seen once. Sample: PBMCs. The receptor set was obtained from a woman aged 30 to 39 in good health and CMV-seronegative.

The chain carries TRBV6-5 and TRBJ2-5, with TRBD2 matching over 9 bases. Germline V CDR1 and CDR2: MNHEY, SVGAGI. V shed 2 bases, J shed 5 bases, and the junction held 9 bases outside the gene matches. CDR3 length: 16 residues. The CDR3 spells CASSYTGTSWVETQYF. The CDR3 coding sequence is TGTGCCAGCAGTTACACCGGGACTAGCTGGGTGGAGACCCAGTACTTC.

This chain joins TRBV10-3 and TRBJ2-7; 7 bases agree with TRBD1. CDR3 length: 14 amino acids. Unmatched junction bases numbered 4, after V lost 0 bases and J lost 5 bases. The germline V gene has CDR1 ENHRY and CDR2 SYGVKD. Written as DNA, the CDR3 is TGTGCCATCAGTGAGTCGGGACAGTTGCACGAGCAGTACTTC. It specifies CAISESGQLHEQYF.

On this clone itself: At one end, the junction sequence differs from germline, possibly due to a read error. This sequence joins TRBV27 and TRBJ1-6; D not certain. The germline CDR1 and CDR2 sequences are MNHEY and SMNVEV (reference sequence). CDR3 length: 13 residues. Here the CDR3 reads CASSLFYNSPLHF. As DNA, the CDR3 is TGTGCCAGCAGTTTATTCTATAATTCCCCCCTCCACTTT.

The chain is built from TRBV7-9 and TRBJ1-2; D is unclear. The CDR3 runs to 13 residues. V lost 2 bases, J lost 5 bases, and 9 bases lay in between. Germline CDR1 and CDR2: SEHNR and FQNEAQ (reference sequence). CDR3 protein: CASSLREDYGYTF. DNA for the CDR3: TGTGCCAGCAGCTTACGAGAGGATTATGGCTACACCTTC.

The chain carries TRBV2 and TRBJ1-2, with 8 bases aligning to TRBD1. Germline assignment: CDR1 SNHLY and CDR2 FYNNEI. V lost 0 bases, J lost 1 base, and 13 bases stayed unmatched. The CDR3 has 19 amino acids. This chain's CDR3 is CASSEATQRGTGGNYGYTF. CDR3 coding DNA: TGTGCCAGCAGTGAAGCGACTCAACGGGGAACAGGGGGTAACTATGGCTACACCTTC.

The chain carries TRBV11-3 and TRBJ2-3, with 7 bases identical to TRBD1. Germline loops: CDR1 SGHNT, CDR2 YENEEA. V dropped 4 bases and J dropped 3; count of bases not matched to a gene: 7. The CDR3 is made up of 15 amino acids. As DNA, the CDR3 is TGTGCCAGCAGCTCCCGAGGGGGCGCGACAGATACGCAGTATTTT. Translating it yields CASSSRGGATDTQYF. Complete variable domain (other parts from reference TRBV11-3 and TRBJ2-3): EAGVVQSPRYKIIEKKQPVAFWCNPISGHNTLYWYLQNLGQGPELLIRYENEEAVDDSQLPKDRFSAERLKGVDSTLKIQPAELGDSAVYLCASSSRGGATDTQYFGPGTRLTVL.

The V gene is TRBV11-1, the J gene TRBJ2-1; tentatively, D is TRBD2 (6 bases). V lost 5 bases to trimming and J lost 9 bases, with 17 bases between them. The CDR3 covers 14 residues. The germline V gene encodes CDR1 SGHAT and CDR2 FQDESV (reference sequence). CDR3 in DNA: TGTGCCAGCAGCCCGGAGGGCCCCGTCGGTGAGCAGTTCTTC. Protein product: CASSPEGPVGEQFF.

V and J are TRBV18 and TRBJ2-1, with 8 nucleotides matching TRBD1. Trimming took 5 bases from V and 6 from J; bases not matched to a gene: 12. The germline V gene has CDR1 KGHSH and CDR2 LQKENI. CDR3 size: 16 residues. The CDR3 nucleotides are TGTGCCAGCTCATCTAACGGACAGGGTGGAATCAATGAGCAGTTCTTC. Its translation is CASSSNGQGGINEQFF.

The chain links TRBV13 to TRBJ1-2; 9 nucleotides align to TRBD1. Unmatched junction bases numbered 3, after V lost 4 bases and J lost 6 bases. Germline assignment: CDR1 PRHDT and CDR2 FYEKMQ (reference sequence). This CDR3 comprises 13 residues. CDR3 residues: CASSYTGGNGYTF. The CDR3, as DNA: TGTGCCAGCAGCTACACAGGGGGCAATGGCTACACCTTC. Variable domain in full (rest from reference TRBV13 and TRBJ1-2): AAGVIQSPRHLIKEKRETATLKCYPIPRHDTVYWYQQGPGQDPQFLISFYEKMQSDKGSIPDRFSAQQFSDYHSELNMSSLELGDSALYFCASSYTGGNGYTFGSGTRLTVV.

In its sample, this clone was seen once. The chain couples TRBV4-1 to TRBJ2-7; 9 bases align to TRBD1. The CDR3 contains 15 residues. Germline-derived CDR1 and CDR2 are MGHRA and YSYEKL. The junction had 5 bases not matched to a gene; V was cut back by 2 bases and J by 3 bases. As DNA, the CDR3 is TGCGCCAGCAGCCAAACAGGGGGCTCATACTACGAGCAGTACTTC. Its protein product is CASSQTGGSYYEQYF.

This rearrangement joins TRBV10-3 to TRBJ1-1; possible D gene TRBD1, 5 bases. CDR3 length: 14 residues. V was trimmed by 3 bases and J by 4 bases, leaving 12 bases between them. Germline V gives CDR1 ENHRY, CDR2 SYGVKD. The CDR3 sequence: CAISDPGRTTEAFF. The CDR3 bases are TGTGCCATCAGTGATCCAGGGCGCACCACTGAAGCTTTCTTT.

This sequence joins TRBV9 and TRBJ2-1; maybe TRBD2 (5 bases). Germline V gene data show CDR1 as SGDLS and CDR2 as YYNGEE. This CDR3 has 15 amino acids. V was trimmed by 0 bases and J by 1 base, leaving 8 bases between them. CDR3 sequence reads: CASSVAGESYNEQFF. DNA of the CDR3: TGTGCCAGCAGCGTAGCTGGGGAGTCCTACAATGAGCAGTTCTTC.

The rearrangement links TRBV29-1 to TRBJ2-1; no clear D gene. Between the trimmed V and J ends, which lost 4 bases and 0 bases, there was a span of 10 bases. Germline V gene sequence: CDR1 SQVTM, CDR2 ANQGSEA. This CDR3 spans 14 amino acids. The CDR3 nucleotides are TGCAGCGTTGCTTCTGTGTACTCCTACAATGAGCAGTTCTTC. It translates to CSVASVYSYNEQFF.

The V gene is TRBV2, the J gene TRBJ1-2; tentatively, D is TRBD1 (5 bases). V was shortened by 4 bases and J by 3 bases, with 9 bases between the two germline ends. The CDR3 is 13 amino acids. Germline V CDR1 and CDR2: SNHLY, FYNNEI. The CDR3 here is CASSAGVDYGYTF. In DNA form, the CDR3 reads TGTGCCAGCAGTGCGGGGGTGGACTATGGCTACACCTTC. The full variable domain, its missing parts supplied by reference TRBV2 and TRBJ1-2, is EPEVTQTPSHQVTQMGQEVILRCVPISNHLYFYWYRQILGQKVEFLVSFYNNEISEKSEIFDDQFSVERPDGSNFTLKIRSTKLEDSAMYFCASSAGVDYGYTFGSGTRLTVV.

The chain combines TRBV5-1 with TRBJ2-5; D might be TRBD1 (5 bases). Trimming pared 0 bases from V and 2 bases from J, leaving 8 bases between. Germline assignment: CDR1 SGHRS and CDR2 YFSETQ. This CDR3 has 14 residues. The CDR3, as DNA: TGCGCCAGCAGCTTGGGGGGCCAACAAGAGACCCAGTACTTC. It yields the protein CASSLGGQQETQYF.

The table lists this clone with a count of one. The genes are TRBV6-6 and TRBJ1-1; D unclear. Trimming took off 7 bases at V and 8 bases at J, with 14 bases between the two ends. The CDR3 runs 12 residues. Germline values: CDR1 MNHNY, CDR2 SVGAGI (reference sequence). CDR3 region: CASTTSQAEAFF. The CDR3 DNA reads TGTGCCAGCACCACCAGCCAGGCAGAAGCTTTCTTT.

DNA for the CDR3: TGCGCCAGCAGCTTGTACGGGGGGGGGCTCAATGAGCAGTTCTTC. Translating gives CASSLYGGGLNEQFF. The chain has TRBV5-1 and TRBJ2-1; TRBD2 matches at 8 bases. Germline CDR1 is SGHRS and CDR2 is YFSETQ. The CDR3 runs 15 residues. The ends lost 1 base at V and 6 bases at J; junction bases unmatched: 6.

About this clone itself: A read error may produce the germline difference seen at one junction end. The CDR3: CASGDSGANGLTF. CDR3 bases: TGTGCCAGCGGGGACTCTGGGGCCAACGGCCTGACTTTC. The chain couples TRBV7-2 to TRBJ2-6, with D possibly being TRBD2 (6 bases). Germline CDR1 and CDR2: SGHTA and FQGNSA. This CDR3 contains 13 residues.

V is TRBV7-2 and J is TRBJ2-3, with D maybe TRBD2 (5 bases). This CDR3 spans 15 amino acids. Germline lookup yields CDR1 SGHTA and CDR2 FQGNSA. The V gene lost 1 base and the J gene lost 0 bases, with 8 bases spanning the gap. In nucleotides, the CDR3 is TGTGCCAGCAGCTTAGGGGGAGCTAGCACAGATACGCAGTATTTT. Translated: CASSLGGASTDTQYF.

The genes are TRBV2 and TRBJ2-7, with D unresolved. CDR1 is SNHLY and CDR2 is FYNNEI in the germline V gene. The CDR3 runs to 11 residues. Trimming took off 6 bases at V and 6 bases at J, with 9 bases between the two ends. CDR3 in amino acids: CASSALTEQYF. As DNA, the CDR3 is TGTGCCAGCAGCGCTCTAACCGAGCAGTACTTC.

This clone occurred once. V gene TRBV4-1 combines with J gene TRBJ1-4; 10 bases match TRBD1. CDR3 length: 15 residues. Germline V gives CDR1 MGHRA, CDR2 YSYEKL. Trimming took 4 bases from V and 8 from J; bases not matched to a gene: 7. DNA for the CDR3: TGCGCCAGCAGCCGGACCGGGACAGGGGCGGAAAAACTGTTTTTT. This encodes CASSRTGTGAEKLFF.

This clone was seen a few times. The V call is TRBV5-1, the J call TRBJ2-3; 9 nucleotides match TRBD1. The CDR3 contains 13 residues. V was pared by 7 bases and J by 5 bases, with 5 bases of the junction left unmatched. Germline V gene lookup returns CDR1 SGHRS and CDR2 YFSETQ. The CDR3 spells CASRTGVGDTQYF. CDR3 bases: TGCGCCAGCCGGACAGGGGTAGGAGATACGCAGTATTTT.

The chain employs TRBV23-1 and TRBJ1-6; D gene uncertain. TRBV23-1 belongs to the ORF category, with a function that is uncertain. There are 18 residues in the CDR3. V lost 2 bases to trimming and J lost 2 bases, with 16 bases between them. DNA of the CDR3: TGCGCCAGCAGTCAAGTGGGTTGGAGTCTTGCCTATAATTCACCCCTCCACTTT. It is translated as CASSQVGWSLAYNSPLHF.

This rearrangement joins TRBV7-6 to TRBJ2-1; tentative D call: TRBD1 (7 bases). CDR3 size: 15 residues. The V gene's germline CDR1 is SGHVS and CDR2 FNYEAQ. V lost 0 bases and J lost 11, with 17 bases in between. The CDR3: CASSLAQGGEGKQFF. The CDR3 nucleotides are TGTGCCAGCAGCTTAGCGCAGGGGGGCGAAGGCAAGCAGTTCTTC.

J is TRBJ1-2 and V is TRBV21-1. TRBV21-1 is flagged as a pseudogene. CDR3 size: 14 residues. The CDR3 sequence is CASSKGGEFYGYTF. The CDR3 DNA reads TGTGCCAGCAGCAAAGGGGGAGAATTCTATGGCTACACCTTC.

This clone appeared a few times. The J gene is TRBJ2-7, the V gene TRBV18; possible D gene TRBD2, 6 bases. The V gene's germline CDR1 is KGHSH and CDR2 LQKENI. The CDR3 spans 15 residues. Trimming left V 1 base short and J 6 bases short, with 16 bases between. CDR3 coding DNA: TGTGCCAGCTCACCACGCGGGACTCCACGCCGCGAGCAGTACTTC. Its translation is CASSPRGTPRREQYF.

The chain uses TRBV5-1 and TRBJ2-3, with TRBD2 as a possible D gene (5 bases). The germline V gene has CDR1 SGHRS and CDR2 YFSETQ. The length of the CDR3 is 14 residues. Between the trimmed V and J ends, which lost 2 bases and 2 bases, there was a span of 9 bases. CDR3 bases: TGCGCCAGCAGCTTCGGAGGACCCACAGATACGCAGTATTTT. Its translation: CASSFGGPTDTQYF.

A few counts support this clone. In DNA form, the CDR3 reads TGTGCCAGCAGTTACCCGACAGGGGGAATTGCCGGGGAGCTGTTTTTT. Translation gives CASSYPTGGIAGELFF. The chain couples TRBV6-5 to TRBJ2-2, with 9 bases aligning to TRBD1. The CDR3 covers 16 residues. The junction had 7 bases not matched to a gene; V was cut back by 2 bases and J by 6 bases. Germline-derived CDR1 and CDR2 are MNHEY and SVGAGI.

J is TRBJ2-5 and V is TRBV5-5, with 9 bases aligning to TRBD2. J gave up 1 base and V 0 bases, and 4 bases lay outside the gene matches. CDR1 is SGHKS and CDR2 is YYEKEE in the germline V gene (reference sequence). This CDR3 comprises 16 residues. The CDR3 region is CASSLAVAGAQETQYF. CDR3 nucleotides: TGTGCCAGCAGCTTGGCAGTAGCGGGGGCCCAAGAGACCCAGTACTTC.